This passage covers 7 T cell receptor beta chains from one sample sequenced in a study of blood T cell repertoires in COVID-19. This table comes from immunoSEQ multiplex PCR, and its TCRdb copy is limited to in-frame clones, with some not included. The table has around 160,000 clones, more than 75% seen once; the top ten hold 10% to 15%. Material: peripheral blood. All receptors derive from a man aged 55 to 70 with active or convalescent COVID-19.

This clone was seen only a few times. This chain uses TRBV14 with TRBJ1-1, with TRBD1 identical over 9 bases. Germline V gene data show CDR1 as SGHDN and CDR2 as FVKESK. V lost 0 bases to trimming and J lost 6 bases; unmatched junction nucleotides: 2. The CDR3 runs to 14 residues. The CDR3 DNA is TGTGCCAGCAGCCAAGATAACAGGGGGCCTGAAGCTTTCTTT. Residues: CASSQDNRGPEAFF.

This CDR3 is CASSQGTLRNTGELFF. The CDR3 region has the DNA TGCGCCAGCAGCCAAGGTACCCTAAGGAACACCGGGGAGCTGTTTTTT. V usage is TRBV4-3 and J usage is TRBJ2-2; D gene unclear. The ends were cut back, 1 base at V and 1 base at J, with 10 bases in the middle. The germline V gene encodes CDR1 LGHNA and CDR2 YSLEER. The CDR3 is made up of 16 amino acids.

The chain recombines TRBV27 with TRBJ2-1, with TRBD1 identical over 10 bases. The CDR3 extends over 16 amino acids. With 6 bases clipped from V and 7 bases from J, the junction kept 12 bases outside the gene matches. Germline V gives CDR1 MNHEY, CDR2 SMNVEV (reference sequence). The chain's CDR3 is CASSLASGTGDNEQFF. For the CDR3, the DNA is TGTGCCAGCAGCTTAGCCTCCGGGACAGGGGATAATGAGCAGTTCTTC.

This clone turned up a few times. This chain uses TRBV28 with TRBJ1-6; D uncertain. Trimming pared 6 bases from V and 7 bases from J, leaving 10 bases between. The germline V gene has CDR1 MDHEN and CDR2 SYDVKM. This CDR3 is built from 13 residues. Here the CDR3 DNA reads TGTGCCAGCAGGGATGGAGGAAATTCACCCCTCCACTTT. Its protein product is CASRDGGNSPLHF.

The chain recombines TRBV11-2 with TRBJ2-5; 7 bases line up with TRBD1. The CDR3 length is 15 residues. In germline, CDR1 is SGHAT, CDR2 FQNNGV. With 8 bases clipped from V and 9 bases from J, the junction kept 18 bases outside the gene matches. The CDR3, as DNA: TGTGCCAGCGGGGACAGCTTTCGAAGAGGTGCGGCCCAGTACTTC. Amino acid sequence: CASGDSFRRGAAQYF.

This clone was detected ten times or more. This chain joins TRBV27 and TRBJ2-7; TRBD1 is a possible D gene (5 bases). The CDR3 runs 14 residues. Trimming took 2 bases from V and 4 from J, leaving 12 bases between them. Per germline, CDR1 MNHEY and CDR2 SMNVEV (reference sequence). CDR3 nucleotide sequence: TGTGCCAGCAGTTTAAGGGGCCTAGTTTACGAGCAGTACTTC. The encoded protein is CASSLRGLVYEQYF.

The chain couples TRBV28 to TRBJ2-3; 7 nucleotides line up with TRBD1. The germline gives CDR1 MDHEN, CDR2 SYDVKM. CDR3 length: 14 residues. V lost 3 bases, J lost 4 bases, and 4 bases stayed unmatched. Here the CDR3 reads CASSFRQGADTQYF. The DNA for the CDR3 is TGTGCCAGCAGTTTTCGCCAGGGGGCAGATACGCAGTATTTT.